Here is one TCR beta chain with its context. This sample stems from a study of control samples from healthy donors and cancer patients. TCRdb keeps only in-frame clones here, not all; method: immunoSEQ multiplex PCR. The sample shows under 200,000 clones, approximately 94% of them seen only once. V dropped 4 bases and J dropped 3 bases, with 13 bases sitting between them. CDR3 length: 15 residues. Germline V gene data show CDR1 as SGHDT and CDR2 as YYEEEE. The gene calls are TRBV5-6 and TRBJ1-4; D is uncertain. This TCR was sampled from a woman aged 40 to 49 in good health. Sequencing was carried out using blood. As DNA, the CDR3 is TGTGCCAGCAGCCTGGAAGGGCGGGCTAATGAAAAACTGTTTTTT. Translating it yields CASSLEGRANEKLFF.